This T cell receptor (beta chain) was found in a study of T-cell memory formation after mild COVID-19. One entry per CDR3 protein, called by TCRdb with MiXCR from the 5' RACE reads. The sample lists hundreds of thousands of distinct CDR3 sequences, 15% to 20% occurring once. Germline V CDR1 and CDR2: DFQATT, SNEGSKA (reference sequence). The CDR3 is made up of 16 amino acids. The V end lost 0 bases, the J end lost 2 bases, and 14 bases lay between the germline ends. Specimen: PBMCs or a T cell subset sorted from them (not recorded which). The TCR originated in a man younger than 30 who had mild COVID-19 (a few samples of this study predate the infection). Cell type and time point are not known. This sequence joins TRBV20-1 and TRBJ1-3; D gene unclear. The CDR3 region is CSAREGGSVPGNTIYF. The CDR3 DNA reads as TGCAGTGCTAGAGAAGGCGGGAGCGTCCCTGGAAACACCATATATTTT.